The rows below give T cell receptor beta chains drawn from one sample of a study of CD8 T cells in ankylosing spondylitis. TCRdb re-called the 5' RACE reads through MiXCR, storing one row per CDR3 protein. The repertoire holds around 490,000 distinct CDR3 sequences, with over 4% as singletons. The specimen sequenced was blood, either unsorted or a sorted T cell fraction (not recorded which). These receptors were obtained from a male donor with ankylosing spondylitis. Each CDR3 is given with its conserved first and last residue. Fields, in order: V gene, J gene, CDR3 protein.

TRBV4-1	TRBJ2-7	CASSQTRDPSEQYF
TRBV6-5	TRBJ2-1	CASSYSMLAGNNEQFF
TRBV5-1	TRBJ2-5	CASSFGEGQETQYF
TRBV20-1	TRBJ2-7	CSARAGWKPYEQYF
TRBV29-1	TRBJ2-5	CSVGTSETQYF
TRBV9	TRBJ1-2	CASSVRHSDYGYTF
TRBV27	TRBJ2-5	CASSSRAAKETQYF
TRBV5-4	TRBJ2-7	CASSSERGSLHEQYF
TRBV7-8	TRBJ2-3	CASSLARVGGPDTQYF
TRBV5-1	TRBJ2-2	CASSPVAGVQTGELFF
TRBV7-9	TRBJ2-7	CASSLVGLAEQYF
TRBV12-3/TRBV12-4	TRBJ2-1	CASSPGSSGGYNEQFF
TRBV4-2	TRBJ1-3	CASSQEEGRGYTIYF